The 2 T cell receptor beta chains reported below all come from one sample, sequenced in a study of regulatory T cells in long-lasting Graves disease. Arm-PCR of CDR3 regions with iRepertoire HTBI primers generated TCR beta libraries. A single record per CDR3 protein comes from TCRdb applying MiXCR to the multiplex PCR reads. The sample has around 340,000 distinct CDR3 sequences, around a fifth seen once. Time point defined: persistent/refractory GD, antithyroid drugs over 5 years with positive TRAb. The TCR library was made from RNA extracted from PBMCs. The source material was peripheral blood mononuclear cells (PBMCs), sampled when the disease was refractory, from a patient treated with antithyroid drugs. The receptors stem from a female donor with Graves disease.

In its sample, this clonotype was seen many times. The chain joins TRBV6-2 or TRBV6-3 to TRBJ2-5, with 12 bases lining up with TRBD2. Germline lookup yields CDR1 MNHEY and CDR2 SVGEGT. The CDR3 has 17 residues. V trimming: 0 bases; J trimming: 5 bases; junction bases outside the gene matches: 7. CDR3 nucleotide sequence: TGTGCCAGCAGTTACTCACTCGGACTAGCGGGAATGGAGACCCAGTACTTC. This encodes CASSYSLGLAGMETQYF.

The chain couples TRBV18 to TRBJ1-1, with D hard to call. The CDR3 spans 15 residues. V was trimmed by 2 bases and J by 2 bases, leaving 12 bases between them. Germline values: CDR1 KGHSH, CDR2 LQKENI. The CDR3 is CASSPLAGTNTEAFF. The CDR3 DNA reads TGTGCCAGCTCACCATTGGCTGGAACCAACACTGAAGCTTTCTTT.